This T cell receptor beta chain is from a study of response to subunit inactivated influenza vaccine. This clonotype has a single count. Using its own MiXCR run on the RT-PCR reads, TCRdb lists one record per CDR3 protein. The table has some 500,000 distinct CDR3 sequences, 25% seen once; the top ten hold approximately 2%. Trimming took 8 bases from V and 6 from J; bases not matched to a gene: 12. Germline CDR1 is MDHEN and CDR2 is SYDVKM. The CDR3 is made up of 16 amino acids. The chain combines TRBV28 with TRBJ2-7; 14 nucleotides line up with TRBD2. The source of this sequence is a middle-aged man who received an inactivated influenza vaccine. This sample comprised CD4+ T cells sorted from PBMCs, obtained more than 4 days after vaccination. In DNA, the CDR3 is TGTGCCAGCCATGGAGCCGTAGGGACTAGCGGGAGCGAGCAGTACTTC. Its translation: CASHGAVGTSGSEQYF.